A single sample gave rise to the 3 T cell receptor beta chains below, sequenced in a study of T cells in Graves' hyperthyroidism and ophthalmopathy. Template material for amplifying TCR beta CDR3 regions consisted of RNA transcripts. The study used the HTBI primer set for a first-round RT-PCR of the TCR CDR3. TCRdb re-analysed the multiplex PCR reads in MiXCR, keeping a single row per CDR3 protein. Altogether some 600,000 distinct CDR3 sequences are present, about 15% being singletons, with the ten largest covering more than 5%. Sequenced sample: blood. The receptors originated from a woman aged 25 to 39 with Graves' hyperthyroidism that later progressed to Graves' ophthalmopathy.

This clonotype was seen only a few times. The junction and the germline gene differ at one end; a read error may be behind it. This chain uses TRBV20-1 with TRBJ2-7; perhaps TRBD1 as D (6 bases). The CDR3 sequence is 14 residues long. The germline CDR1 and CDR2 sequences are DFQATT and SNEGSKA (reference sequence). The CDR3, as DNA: TGCAGTGCCACAGGACAGTTCCTTTCCTCCGAGCAGTACTTC. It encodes CSATGQFLSSEQYF.

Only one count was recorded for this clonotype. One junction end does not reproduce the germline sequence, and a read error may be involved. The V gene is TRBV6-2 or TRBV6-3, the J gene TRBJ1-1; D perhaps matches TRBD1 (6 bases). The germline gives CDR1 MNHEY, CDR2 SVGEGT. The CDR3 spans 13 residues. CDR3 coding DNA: TGTGCCAGCAGGCTCATCAGGGGCACTGGAGCTTTCTTT. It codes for CASRLIRGTGAFF.

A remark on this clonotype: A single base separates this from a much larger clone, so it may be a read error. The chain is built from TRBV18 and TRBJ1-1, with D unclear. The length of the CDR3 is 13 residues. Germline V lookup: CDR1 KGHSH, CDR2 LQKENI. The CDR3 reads CAISKDMSTEAFF. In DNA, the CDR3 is TGTGCCATCTCAAAAGACATGTCCACTGAAGCTTTCTTT.